The 31 T cell receptor beta chains below were found in one sample sequenced in a study of regulatory T cells in long-lasting Graves disease. Described time point: newly diagnosed GD, antithyroid drugs for less than 3 months. PBMCs provided the RNA from which the TCR library was made. Libraries of TCR beta came from iRepertoire HTBI primers plus Arm-PCR of CDR3 regions. In TCRdb, the multiplex PCR reads were re-called with MiXCR into one record per CDR3 protein. This table holds about 540,000 distinct CDR3 sequences, approximately 13% found once. The same sample was also used in a study of T cells in Graves' hyperthyroidism and ophthalmopathy.

Sequences were derived from peripheral blood mononuclear cells (PBMCs), sampled at new diagnosis, from a patient treated with antithyroid drugs. The receptors derive from a man younger than 45 with Graves disease.

This clonotype was observed at least ten times. V usage is TRBV20-1 and J usage is TRBJ1-5; 7 positions agree with TRBD1. This CDR3 region has 16 residues. Trimming removed 3 bases from V and 4 bases from J; junction bases left unmatched: 12. CDR1 and CDR2 (germline): DFQATT, SNEGSKA (reference sequence). DNA for the CDR3: TGCAGTGCTAGTCCCCCGGGACAGCTAGGAAATCAGCCCCAGCATTTT. This encodes CSASPPGQLGNQPQHF.

This clonotype has a handful of counts. V usage is TRBV24-1 and J usage is TRBJ2-1; tentatively, D is TRBD2 (6 bases). This CDR3 is built from 13 residues. V gave up 6 bases and J gave up 4 bases, with 9 bases separating them. The V gene's germline CDR1 is KGHDR and CDR2 SFDVKD. The CDR3 sequence: CATSSGYYNEQFF. The DNA of the CDR3 is TGTGCCACCAGTAGCGGGTATTACAATGAGCAGTTCTTC.

The table lists this clonotype with many counts. This sequence joins TRBV5-1 and TRBJ2-7; 12 nucleotides match TRBD2. This CDR3 contains 14 residues. Germline V gene data show CDR1 as SGHRS and CDR2 as YFSETQ. After removal of 3 bases from V and 7 bases from J, the junction contained 5 bases not matched to a gene. The CDR3 loop reads CASSSTSGREEQYF. CDR3 coding DNA: TGCGCCAGCAGCTCGACTAGCGGGAGAGAGGAGCAGTACTTC.

In its sample, this clonotype was seen a few times. The V and J genes are TRBV19 and TRBJ2-2; 8 positions match TRBD1. This CDR3 contains 14 residues. Germline CDR1 LNHDA, CDR2 SQIVND (reference sequence). V was pared by 5 bases and J by 7 bases, with 6 bases of the junction left unmatched. CDR3 sequence (DNA): TGTGCCAGTAGTCCCGTGGACAGGGACGGGGAGCTGTTTTTT. This translates into CASSPVDRDGELFF.

The chain joins TRBV9 to TRBJ2-3; no clear D. V was shortened by 0 bases and J by 2 bases, with 10 bases between the two germline ends. The CDR3 totals 15 residues. Germline values: CDR1 SGDLS, CDR2 YYNGEE. CDR3 in amino acids: CASSVEPTYTDTQYF. In DNA, the CDR3 is TGTGCCAGCAGCGTAGAGCCCACCTACACAGATACGCAGTATTTT.

This clonotype was counted many times. The genes are TRBV12-3 or TRBV12-4 and TRBJ2-2; tentatively, D is TRBD1 or TRBD2 (5 bases each). V was clipped by 6 bases and J by 6 bases, with 8 bases between them. CDR3 length: 12 amino acids. CDR3 residues: CASRLGAGELFF. Here the CDR3 DNA reads TGTGCCAGCAGGTTGGGGGCCGGGGAGCTGTTTTTT.

This clonotype was seen at least ten times. The J gene is TRBJ1-4, the V gene TRBV12-3 or TRBV12-4; the D gene is possibly TRBD1 (5 bases). V was clipped by 4 bases and J by 14 bases, with 17 bases between them. This CDR3 comprises 13 residues. The CDR3 region is CASSYGTLPGLFF. As DNA, the CDR3 is TGTGCCAGCAGTTACGGGACGTTACCCGGGCTGTTTTTT.

This clonotype showed up just a few times. This may arise from a read error, as a much more abundant clone is one base away. The rearrangement uses TRBV6-1 and TRBJ2-7; tentative D call: TRBD1 (6 bases). Looked up from germline, CDR1 is MNHNS and CDR2 is SASEGT. This CDR3 is built from 14 residues. V was clipped by 6 bases and J by 0 bases, with 12 bases between them. CDR3 in DNA: TGTGCCAGCAGCTGGACAGTTAGCTCCTACGAGCAGTACTTC. This gives the protein CASSWTVSSYEQYF.

This clonotype was picked up many times. This sequence joins TRBV10-3 and TRBJ1-2; no firm D call. CDR3 size: 14 residues. Germline loops: CDR1 ENHRY, CDR2 SYGVKD. Trimming removed 7 bases from V and 2 bases from J, with 14 bases in between. The CDR3 protein is CAIKYTGSNYGYTF. CDR3 sequence (DNA): TGTGCCATCAAATATACGGGCAGCAACTATGGCTACACCTTC.

This clonotype has a count of ten or more. Compared with germline, one end of the junction differs, possibly owing to a read error. This chain uses TRBV6-5 with TRBJ2-7; 12 bases match TRBD2. CDR1 MNHEY and CDR2 SVGAGI come from the germline V gene. The CDR3 runs to 19 residues. The CDR3 region has the DNA TGTGCCAGCAATTACTCGTCGGGGGGGGGACTAGCGGGTACCTACGAGCAGTACTTC. Protein product: CASNYSSGGGLAGTYEQYF.

This clonotype appeared a few times. The chain combines TRBV25-1 with TRBJ1-2; perhaps TRBD1 as D (6 bases). Germline V gene data show CDR1 as MGHDK and CDR2 as SYGVNS. The CDR3 extends over 13 amino acids. Trimming stripped 4 bases from V and 7 bases from J, with 13 bases between. The CDR3 region is CASSVGGQGGYTF. CDR3 in DNA: TGTGCCAGCAGTGTCGGGGGCCAGGGTGGCTACACCTTC.

This chain connects TRBV3-1 to TRBJ2-5; D is uncertain. CDR1 LGHDT and CDR2 YNNKEL come from the germline V gene (reference sequence). The CDR3 has 14 amino acids. The V and J ends lost 1 base and 1 base respectively, with 7 bases between them. The CDR3 DNA reads TGTGCCAGCAGCCAAGCGGGCGGCCAAGAGACCCAGTACTTC. It translates to CASSQAGGQETQYF.

The chain employs TRBV5-4 and TRBJ2-7, with TRBD1 identical over 7 bases. The junction had 6 bases not matched to a gene; V was cut back by 0 bases and J by 6 bases. The V gene's germline CDR1 is SGHNT and CDR2 YYREEE (reference sequence). This CDR3 has 14 residues. The CDR3 DNA sequence: TGTGCCAGCAGCTTGGACCCTCACAGGGGCGAGCAGTACTTC. Translated: CASSLDPHRGEQYF.

This clonotype was found many times. In DNA form, the CDR3 reads TGTGCCAGTAGTATCTCCGGGACTAGACCTTACAATGAGCAGTTCTTC. Its translation: CASSISGTRPYNEQFF. The chain carries TRBV19 and TRBJ2-1; 8 bases map to TRBD2. The J segment lost 4 bases and the V segment lost 3 bases, leaving 8 bases of the junction unmatched. Germline V CDR1 and CDR2: LNHDA, SQIVND (reference sequence). There are 16 residues in the CDR3.

Here the CDR3 DNA reads TGCAGCGGGGAACTAGCTGCGAACACCGGGGAGCTGTTTTTT. Residues: CSGELAANTGELFF. The chain links TRBV29-1 to TRBJ2-2; TRBD2 might be the D (6 bases). The germline gives CDR1 SQVTM, CDR2 ANQGSEA. The V and J ends lost 7 bases and 0 bases respectively, with 12 bases between them. The CDR3 is made up of 14 amino acids.

This clonotype was seen ten or more times. The chain has TRBV13 and TRBJ1-6; a weak D match, TRBD1 (5 bases). V was clipped by 1 base and J by 5 bases, with 12 bases between them. Looked up from germline, CDR1 is PRHDT and CDR2 is FYEKMQ (reference sequence). CDR3 length: 16 amino acids. CDR3 region: CASSLAGTSNNSPLHF. CDR3 nucleotides: TGTGCCAGCAGCTTAGCTGGGACCAGCAATAATTCACCCCTCCACTTT.

Concerning this clonotype itself: One end of the junction varies from germline; a read error may be responsible. The CDR3 spells CASIRAVISGTNVLTF. The CDR3 DNA follows: TGTGCCAGCATCCGGGCAGTCATCTCTGGGACCAACGTCCTGACTTTC. The chain is built from TRBV12-3 or TRBV12-4 and TRBJ2-6; D remains unclear. The CDR3 length is 16 residues.

In DNA form, the CDR3 reads TGTGCCTGCTACAGGAGGGAGACCCAGTACTTC. Protein: CACYRRETQYF. The chain couples TRBV9 to TRBJ2-5; D may match TRBD1 or TRBD2 (5 bases each). The CDR3 spans 11 residues. Looked up from germline, CDR1 is SGDLS and CDR2 is YYNGEE. Between the trimmed V and J ends, which lost 10 bases and 5 bases, there was a span of 12 bases.

This clonotype was seen ten or more times. The rearrangement links TRBV27 to TRBJ2-6; the D is unclear. The V gene lost 5 bases and the J gene lost 1 base, with 12 bases spanning the gap. The CDR3 length is 16 residues. The germline gives CDR1 MNHEY, CDR2 SMNVEV (reference sequence). This chain's CDR3 is CASSLSPASGANVLTF. The CDR3, as DNA: TGTGCCAGCAGTCTCTCCCCAGCATCTGGGGCCAACGTCCTGACTTTC.

The chain links TRBV14 to TRBJ2-7; D ambiguous. The CDR3 extends over 12 amino acids. Germline lookup yields CDR1 SGHDN and CDR2 FVKESK. V gave up 1 base and J gave up 6 bases, with 7 bases separating them. CDR3 nucleotide sequence: TGTGCCAGCAGCCAAGGGACGCTCGAGCAGTACTTC. Translation: CASSQGTLEQYF.

This clonotype showed up many times. This chain uses TRBV27 with TRBJ1-2; 10 bases match TRBD1. The CDR3 consists of 15 residues. Trimming cost V 2 bases and J 2 bases; bases outside gene matches: 2. Germline assignment: CDR1 MNHEY and CDR2 SMNVEV (reference sequence). The DNA of the CDR3 is TGTGCCAGCAGTTTAAGGGACAGGGGCAACTATGGCTACACCTTC. This encodes CASSLRDRGNYGYTF.

This clonotype was counted only a few times. A read error may account for a junction end that differs from germline. CDR3 nucleotide sequence: TGTGCCACCAGTGACCAAGGACTGACGGATGAGCAGCTCTTC. Its translation: CATSDQGLTDEQLF. This chain uses TRBV24-1 with TRBJ2-1; tentatively, D is TRBD2 (5 bases). Per germline, CDR1 KGHDR and CDR2 SFDVKD. This CDR3 has 14 residues.

Turning to this clonotype: One junction end disagrees with the germline gene, perhaps due to a read error. The chain recombines TRBV4-2 with TRBJ2-3; 8 bases match TRBD2. The germline V gene encodes CDR1 LGHNA and CDR2 YNFKEQ. The CDR3 is 16 residues long. The DNA of the CDR3 is TGTCCCAGCAGCCACCCGGGACTAGATGGCACAGATACGCAGTATTTT. Protein sequence: CPSSHPGLDGTDTQYF.

This sequence joins TRBV6-1 and TRBJ2-1, with D possibly matching TRBD1 (5 bases). V was cut by 7 bases and J by 10 bases, with 14 bases left in between. The CDR3 runs to 12 residues. Germline values: CDR1 MNHNS, CDR2 SASEGT. DNA of the CDR3: TGTGCCAGCACCGACTCAGGGCGGGAGCAGTTCTTC. Translating it yields CASTDSGREQFF.

At least ten counts were recorded for this clonotype. CDR3 loop: CACSEGETQYF. Here the CDR3 DNA reads TGTGCCTGTTCCGAGGGGGAGACCCAGTACTTC. The rearrangement joins TRBV30 to TRBJ2-5; D is possibly TRBD1 or TRBD2 (5 bases each). The V end lost 6 bases, the J end lost 5 bases, and 10 bases lay between the germline ends. The CDR3 sequence is 11 residues long. The V gene's germline CDR1 is GTSNPN and CDR2 SVGIG (reference sequence). Based on the CDR3 plus reference TRBV30 and TRBJ2-5, the full variable domain is SQTIHQWPATLVQPVGSPLSLECTVEGTSNPNLYWYRQAAGRGLQLLFYSVGIGQISSEVPQNLSASRPQDRQFILSSKKLLLSDSGFYLCACSEGETQYFGPGTRLLVL.

This clonotype was counted ten times or more. The CDR3: CASNLEPMNTEAFF. In DNA, the CDR3 is TGTGCCAGTAATCTAGAACCGATGAACACTGAAGCTTTCTTT. The V and J genes are TRBV19 and TRBJ1-1; no clear D. This CDR3 contains 14 residues. Looked up from germline, CDR1 is LNHDA and CDR2 is SQIVND (reference sequence). V was trimmed by 7 bases and J by 0 bases, leaving 12 bases between them. Full variable domain (rest looked up from reference TRBV19 and TRBJ1-1): DGGITQSPKYLFRKEGQNVTLSCEQNLNHDAMYWYRQDPGQGLRLIYYSQIVNDFQKGDIAEGYSVSREKKESFPLTVTSAQKNPTAFYLCASNLEPMNTEAFFGQGTRLTVV.

This clonotype has ten or more counts. The rearrangement uses TRBV12-3 or TRBV12-4 and TRBJ2-6, with a tentative D call TRBD2 (7 bases). Trimming removed 8 bases from V and 1 base from J, with 12 bases in between. The CDR3 spans 15 residues. CDR3 sequence: CASAGGQSGANVLTF. In DNA, the CDR3 is TGTGCCAGCGCCGGGGGGCAGTCTGGGGCCAACGTCCTGACTTTC.

For this clonotype: A much larger clonotype is one base distant, so this may be a read error. The V call is TRBV3-1, the J call TRBJ1-6; tentatively, D is TRBD1 (5 bases). Trimming left V 10 bases short and J 9 bases short, with 19 bases between. This CDR3 has 14 residues. The germline CDR1 and CDR2 sequences are LGHDT and YNNKEL (reference sequence). CDR3: CATTMGQDSSPLHF. CDR3 nucleotide sequence: TGTGCCACCACCATGGGGCAGGATAGTTCACCCCTCCACTTT.

As regards this clonotype: This may be a read error: a much more frequent sequence differs by one nucleotide. This chain joins TRBV12-3 or TRBV12-4 and TRBJ2-3; the D is unclear. The CDR3 is 14 amino acids. The V end lost 3 bases, the J end lost 2 bases, and 9 bases lay between the germline ends. CDR3 DNA sequence: TGTGCCAGCAGTTTTAAAACCCCCACAGATACGCAGTATTTT. It translates to CASSFKTPTDTQYF.

This chain links TRBV12-3 or TRBV12-4 with TRBJ2-1, with a weak D call TRBD2 (6 bases). The V and J ends lost 3 bases and 13 bases respectively, with 13 bases between them. The length of the CDR3 is 12 residues. The chain's CDR3 is CASSLRVGSQFF. The CDR3 coding sequence is TGTGCCAGCAGTTTGCGGGTCGGGAGCCAGTTCTTC.

This clonotype has ten or more counts. The chain is built from TRBV5-1 and TRBJ2-2, with D possibly being TRBD2 (6 bases). Germline CDR1 SGHRS, CDR2 YFSETQ. This CDR3 contains 15 residues. Trimming removed 0 bases at V and 3 bases at J, with 9 bases between. In nucleotides, the CDR3 is TGCGCCAGCAGCTTGGTGCGGGGCGACACCGGGGAGCTGTTTTTT. It encodes CASSLVRGDTGELFF.